Below are 13 T cell receptor beta chains sequenced from a single sample in a study of T-cell reconstitution after alpha-beta-depleted transplantation in children. TCRbeta library construction was performed incorporating unique molecular identifiers. One entry per CDR3 protein results from TCRdb running MiXCR on the PCR reads. The table has roughly 310,000 distinct CDR3 sequences, roughly 21% seen once. The input for sequencing was PBMCs, mostly from graft donor cells, taken 180 days after TCRalphabeta/CD19-depleted stem cell transplant. The receptors shown here come from a male patient between 10 and 17 years old who had a stem cell transplant for acute lymphoblastic leukemia, so the T cells may come from the graft donor.

V gene TRBV7-9 combines with J gene TRBJ2-5; TRBD2 aligns across 15 bases. The CDR3 has 16 amino acids. Germline CDR1 and CDR2: SEHNR and FQNEAQ (reference sequence). Trimming took 5 bases from V and 5 from J; bases not matched to a gene: 6. Here the CDR3 reads CASSVGTSGRRETQYF. In DNA, the CDR3 is TGTGCCAGCAGCGTTGGGACTAGCGGGAGGAGGGAGACCCAGTACTTC.

This clonotype has a handful of counts. The chain recombines TRBV6-5 with TRBJ2-2, with TRBD2 identical over 12 bases. CDR1 MNHEY and CDR2 SVGAGI come from the germline V gene. The CDR3 spans 16 residues. With V trimmed by 2 bases and J by 6 bases, 4 bases remained unmatched. CDR3 bases: TGTGCCAGCAGTTACATGACTAGCGGGAGATCCGGGGAGCTGTTTTTT. Translated: CASSYMTSGRSGELFF.

The chain employs TRBV19 and TRBJ2-3; 7 bases are a match to TRBD1. Germline V CDR1 and CDR2: LNHDA, SQIVND (reference sequence). The CDR3 loop spans 15 amino acids. The V and J ends lost 5 bases and 2 bases, in that order; junction bases with no gene match: 7. CDR3 in DNA: TGTGCCAGTAGTCTACGGGACAGATACACAGATACGCAGTATTTT. It codes for CASSLRDRYTDTQYF.

The V gene is TRBV7-9, the J gene TRBJ2-5; a weak D match, TRBD2 (5 bases). The CDR3 loop spans 16 amino acids. V gave up 2 bases and J gave up 5 bases, with 18 bases separating them. CDR1 and CDR2 (germline): SEHNR, FQNEAQ (reference sequence). The CDR3 region has the DNA TGTGCCAGCAGCTTACAACTCTTGGGGAGCTGGGAGACCCAGTACTTC. Translation: CASSLQLLGSWETQYF.

V and J are TRBV20-1 and TRBJ2-7, with D perhaps being TRBD1 or TRBD2 (6 bases each). Germline-derived CDR1 and CDR2 are DFQATT and SNEGSKA (reference sequence). Trimming left V 2 bases short and J 5 bases short, with 10 bases between. The CDR3 totals 12 residues. The CDR3 here is CSARPGGHEQYF. CDR3 DNA: TGCAGTGCTAGACCCGGGGGCCACGAGCAGTACTTC.

In this sample, this clonotype turned up a few times. V is TRBV7-3 and J is TRBJ2-5, with 13 bases that match TRBD2. The CDR3 is 19 amino acids. J gave up 3 bases and V 1 base, and 11 bases lay outside the gene matches. Germline CDR1 and CDR2: SGHTA and FQGTGA. CDR3 in DNA: TGTGCCAGCAGCTTAAAGGGATTACTAGCGGGAGGGCGGAAAGAGACCCAGTACTTC. It yields the protein CASSLKGLLAGGRKETQYF.

The CDR3 is CASSFQRTLQFF. CDR3 DNA: TGTGCCAGCAGCTTCCAGAGGACGCTTCAGTTCTTC. This chain links TRBV13 with TRBJ2-1; D call uncertain. The CDR3 is made up of 12 amino acids. The germline V gene has CDR1 PRHDT and CDR2 FYEKMQ (reference sequence). The V and J ends lost 3 bases and 13 bases respectively, with 13 bases between them.

This sequence joins TRBV6-1 and TRBJ2-3; maybe TRBD1 (5 bases). The CDR3 runs 14 residues. Per germline, CDR1 MNHNS and CDR2 SASEGT. The ends were cut back, 7 bases at V and 4 bases at J, with 15 bases in the middle. Written as DNA, the CDR3 is TGTGCCAGCAACCTCAGACAGCGTGCAGATACGCAGTATTTT. Translating gives CASNLRQRADTQYF.

This chain connects TRBV4-1 to TRBJ2-1, with 9 bases fitting TRBD2. The germline V gene has CDR1 MGHRA and CDR2 YSYEKL. The CDR3 covers 17 residues. Trimming cost V 4 bases and J 5 bases; bases outside gene matches: 12. CDR3 loop: CASSLRPGTSLNNEQFF. The CDR3 nucleotides read TGCGCCAGCAGCCTTCGTCCCGGGACTAGCCTCAACAATGAGCAGTTCTTC.

This clonotype occurred many times. This chain links TRBV12-3 or TRBV12-4 with TRBJ2-2; 11 nucleotides align to TRBD2. The V segment lost 8 bases and the J segment 5 bases; nucleotides outside the gene matches: 13. The CDR3 spans 17 residues. In DNA, the CDR3 is TGTGCCAGCCGCAAGGTCCTAGCGGGAGGTCCGACCGGGGAGCTGTTTTTT. This encodes CASRKVLAGGPTGELFF.

This chain uses TRBV10-3 with TRBJ2-5, with TRBD1 as a possible D gene (5 bases). This CDR3 region has 12 residues. Germline V CDR1 and CDR2: ENHRY, SYGVKD. Trimming took off 5 bases at V and 5 bases at J, with 9 bases between the two ends. The CDR3 DNA reads TGTGCCATCAGTAAAGGGGTGGAGACCCAGTACTTC. Residues: CAISKGVETQYF.

This clonotype has more than one count but fewer than ten. The V call is TRBV5-1, the J call TRBJ2-7, with TRBD1 matching 7 bases. The junction had 8 bases not matched to a gene; V was cut back by 0 bases and J by 2 bases. From germline, CDR1 is SGHRS and CDR2 YFSETQ. This CDR3 contains 16 residues. Written as DNA, the CDR3 is TGCGCCAGCAGCTTGGTTCAGGGGGTTTCGGCCTACGAGCAGTACTTC. It is translated as CASSLVQGVSAYEQYF.

The chain uses TRBV5-1 and TRBJ1-1; 8 bases agree with TRBD1. This CDR3 comprises 16 residues. Per germline, CDR1 SGHRS and CDR2 YFSETQ. The trim removed 3 bases at V and 2 bases at J, leaving 9 bases unmatched. The CDR3 spells CASSSDRGRSNTEAFF. The CDR3 DNA reads as TGCGCCAGCAGCTCCGACAGGGGTAGGTCTAACACTGAAGCTTTCTTT.